The T cell receptor beta chain described here comes from a study of CD8 T cells in Susac syndrome. Looking at the study overall: Over five sequenced Susac syndrome patients had clinically active disease, while about 8 were in remission.

Trimming stripped 4 bases from V and 5 bases from J, with 18 bases between. Germline values: CDR1 SGHRS, CDR2 YFSETQ. There are 16 residues in the CDR3. RNA totalling roughly 0.5 to 1 ug underwent reverse transcription with random hexamers. It was immunoSEQ multiplex PCR that amplified TCR beta CDR3 across 54 Vbeta and 13 Jbeta. TCRdb reprocessed the immunoSEQ multiplex PCR reads with MiXCR, giving one entry per CDR3 protein. The table lists about 82,000 distinct CDR3 sequences, approximately 96% of them singletons. The source of this sequence is a human donor with Susac syndrome. Material: CD8+ T cells from PBMCs. The chain recombines TRBV5-1 with TRBJ2-2; no clear D. For the CDR3, the DNA is TGCGCCAGCAGCCGTCCCTTTGACCAAAGGACCGGGGAGCTGTTTTTT. Amino acids: CASSRPFDQRTGELFF.